The rows below give T cell receptor beta chains drawn from one sample of a study of T cell repertoires in cytomegalovirus infection. TCRdb recomputed calls from the reads with MiXCR, one row per CDR3 protein. The data contain around 630,000 distinct CDR3 sequences, approximately 25% of them singletons. Sequencing used CD8+ T cells from PBMCs. The receptor source for this set is a human donor in good health (CMV status not recorded). Some clones in this sample may be carry-over from other donors' samples. Each CDR3 is given with its conserved first and last residue. Clone size is stated in some rows and not others, as once, few, many or a class when expanded.

clone_size,j_call,v_call,cdr3_aa
few,TRBJ2-1,TRBV20-1,CSARDLAGLSYNEQFF
few,TRBJ1-6,TRBV29-1,CSAKDRGRNSPLHF
NA,TRBJ2-1,TRBV28,CASRPRSTLNEQFF
many,TRBJ2-1,TRBV7-6,CASSLVGGNNEQFF
NA,TRBJ1-2,TRBV4-1,CASSQEGEGLSGYTF
few,TRBJ1-3,TRBV5-1,CASSLDLGTSGNTIYF
NA,TRBJ2-7,TRBV5-1,CACRLAEAYEQYF
NA,TRBJ2-1,TRBV7-9,CASTQRYEQFF
NA,TRBJ1-1,TRBV6-8,CATAVSTEAFF
NA,TRBJ2-3,TRBV11-2,CASSLARDRDTQYF
NA,TRBJ2-2,TRBV7-9,CASSLASGQGVLFF
NA,TRBJ2-7,TRBV5-5,CASSAGQLNAGQYF
many,TRBJ2-2,TRBV7-2,CASSSGLAGELFF
NA,TRBJ1-1,TRBV7-9,CASRQGAYMNTEAFF
NA,TRBJ2-2,TRBV27,CASSLSEFPGQGNTGELFF
NA,TRBJ1-1,TRBV6-2/TRBV6-3,CASSPLFRDRRDTEAFF
NA,TRBJ2-2,TRBV9,CASSIQGRDTGELFF
few,TRBJ1-4,TRBV28,CASSGAAGTLFF
few,TRBJ2-3,TRBV7-9,CASSGQRGSSTDTQYF
NA,TRBJ2-7,TRBV6-2/TRBV6-3,CASSYSEGWGRPLYEQYF
few,TRBJ2-3,TRBV27,CASILKAEPDTQYF
NA,TRBJ2-5,TRBV15,CATSRVEQETQYF
many,TRBJ2-5,TRBV7-2,CASSPWDRGAQYF
NA,TRBJ1-5,TRBV13,CASSLDGSPQHF
once,TRBJ2-5,TRBV29-1,CSGSRGAQYF
NA,TRBJ1-5,TRBV3-1,CASSRTRDTSNQPQHF
few,TRBJ1-3,TRBV25-1,CASSELEARSSGNTIYF
NA,TRBJ2-1,TRBV19,CASSVTGGLFTNEQFF
NA,TRBJ2-7,TRBV2,CASIPGQGFYEQYF
NA,TRBJ2-7,TRBV7-9,CASNDVGEVEQYF
NA,TRBJ1-1,TRBV7-6,CASILAGEGTEAFF
NA,TRBJ2-1,TRBV7-9,CASSLATQPYNEQFF
many,TRBJ2-2,TRBV28,CASSIDPGELFF
NA,TRBJ2-3,TRBV29-1,CSVEDLGEDTQYF
NA,TRBJ2-2,TRBV7-2,CASSIDRGVTGELFF
NA,TRBJ2-3,TRBV6-8,CASSYVEPDTQYF
many,TRBJ2-2,TRBV7-8,CASSLVVTNTGELFF
NA,TRBJ1-1,TRBV9,CASSPSDRAEAFF
NA,TRBJ2-1,TRBV19,CASSIEGGNEQFF
NA,TRBJ1-6,TRBV4-1,CASSERDSSLYNSPLHF
NA,TRBJ2-1,TRBV12-3/TRBV12-4,CATYWGGEQFF
few,TRBJ2-2,TRBV27,CASSQIAPRGPVTGELFF
NA,TRBJ2-5,TRBV28,CASSLVGQGRRETQYF
NA,TRBJ2-1,TRBV19,CASSIDLREYNEQFF
many,TRBJ2-3,TRBV7-9,CASSLRGSHSSTDTQYF
few,TRBJ2-2,TRBV28,CASSPTIEELFF
many,TRBJ1-4,TRBV7-9,CASSLKNGQARIEKLFF
NA,TRBJ2-2,TRBV10-3,CAITSERGRNTGELFF
few,TRBJ2-2,TRBV27,CASSLSNNSPTGELFF
many,TRBJ1-2,TRBV25-1,CASSDYTYGYTF
NA,TRBJ1-1,TRBV29-1,CSVRGRNTEAFF
many,TRBJ1-1,TRBV10-3,CAIRSKENTEAFF
NA,TRBJ1-2,TRBV29-1,CSVHVDYGYTF
many,TRBJ1-1,TRBV7-2,CASSLAGSLNTEAFF